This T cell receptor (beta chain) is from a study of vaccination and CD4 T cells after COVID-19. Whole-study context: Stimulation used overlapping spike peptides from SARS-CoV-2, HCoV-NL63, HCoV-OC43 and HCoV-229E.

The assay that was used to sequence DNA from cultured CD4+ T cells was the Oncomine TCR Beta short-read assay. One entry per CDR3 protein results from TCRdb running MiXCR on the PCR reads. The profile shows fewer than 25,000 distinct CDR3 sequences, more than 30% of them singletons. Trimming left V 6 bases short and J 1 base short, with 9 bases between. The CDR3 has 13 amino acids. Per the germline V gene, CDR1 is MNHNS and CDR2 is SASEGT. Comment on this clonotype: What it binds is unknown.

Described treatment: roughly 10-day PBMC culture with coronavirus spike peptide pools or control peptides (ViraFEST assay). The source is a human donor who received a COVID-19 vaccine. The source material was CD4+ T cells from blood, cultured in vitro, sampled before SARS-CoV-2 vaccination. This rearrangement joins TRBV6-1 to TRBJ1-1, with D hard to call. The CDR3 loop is CASRLTWNTEAFF. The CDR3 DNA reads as TGTGCCAGCAGGCTTACGTGGAACACTGAAGCTTTCTTT.